One and the same sample provided the 32 T cell receptor beta chains below, sequenced in a study of PD-L1 blockade in urothelial cancer. The protocol was immunoSEQ multiplex PCR, while the TCRdb copy is restricted to in-frame clones and leaves out a portion. Of about 88,000 clones listed, more than 85% are singletons. The source was PBMCs, collected around atezolizumab (anti-PD-L1) treatment. The receptors here all came from a man aged 55 to 70 with urothelial cancer.

V and J are TRBV28 and TRBJ1-4; no reliable D call. The CDR3 extends over 14 amino acids. Germline V gene data show CDR1 as MDHEN and CDR2 as SYDVKM. Trimming left V 4 bases short and J 4 bases short, with 10 bases between. Here the CDR3 reads CASSSGRINEKLFF. The CDR3 DNA sequence: TGTGCCAGCAGTTCCGGGAGGATTAATGAAAAACTGTTTTTT.

The chain employs TRBV13 and TRBJ2-5, with 11 positions matching TRBD2. Germline trimming cut 2 bases from V and 1 base from J; bases unmatched to any gene: 3. The CDR3 spans 16 residues. Germline CDR1 reads PRHDT; CDR2 reads FYEKMQ (reference sequence). CDR3 amino acids: CASSLPGLAVQETQYF. The CDR3 DNA reads as TGTGCCAGCAGCTTACCGGGACTAGCGGTCCAAGAGACCCAGTACTTC.

The genes are TRBV30 and TRBJ1-2; maybe TRBD1 (5 bases). Germline V gene sequence: CDR1 GTSNPN, CDR2 SVGIG (reference sequence). The length of the CDR3 is 13 residues. The V and J ends lost 0 bases and 7 bases respectively, with 12 bases between them. This CDR3 is CAWSVQGGVGYTF. For the CDR3, the DNA is TGTGCCTGGAGTGTTCAGGGAGGGGTTGGCTACACCTTC.

The chain combines TRBV7-2 with TRBJ2-7; D uncertain. Germline assignment: CDR1 SGHTA and CDR2 FQGNSA. CDR3 length equals 13 residues. V gave up 1 base and J gave up 7 bases, with 11 bases separating them. CDR3 region: CASSLGGPIEQYF. Here the CDR3 DNA reads TGTGCCAGCAGCTTAGGAGGTCCGATTGAGCAGTACTTC.

The V call is TRBV7-2, the J call TRBJ2-1; no reliable D call. CDR3 length: 14 residues. V was shortened by 5 bases and J by 0 bases, with 8 bases between the two germline ends. Germline CDR1 is SGHTA and CDR2 is FQGNSA. The CDR3 reads CASSPPPSYNEQFF. The CDR3 nucleotides are TGTGCCAGCAGCCCCCCTCCCTCCTACAATGAGCAGTTCTTC.

The chain couples TRBV7-2 to TRBJ2-6; D call uncertain. V was shortened by 0 bases and J by 0 bases, with 6 bases between the two germline ends. Looked up from germline, CDR1 is SGHTA and CDR2 is FQGNSA. CDR3 length: 16 amino acids. CDR3: CASSLASGSGANVLTF. The CDR3 DNA reads as TGTGCCAGCAGCTTAGCGTCGGGCTCTGGGGCCAACGTCCTGACTTTC.

This chain uses TRBV9 with TRBJ1-1; the D gene is possibly TRBD1 (5 bases). This CDR3 contains 14 residues. Trimming took off 1 base at V and 3 bases at J, with 10 bases between the two ends. From germline, CDR1 is SGDLS and CDR2 YYNGEE. CDR3 protein: CASSVRGEDTEAFF. The CDR3, as DNA: TGTGCCAGCAGCGTAAGGGGCGAGGACACTGAAGCTTTCTTT.

V is TRBV9 and J is TRBJ2-5, with D tentatively TRBD2 (6 bases). CDR3 length equals 14 residues. Per germline, CDR1 SGDLS and CDR2 YYNGEE. V was trimmed by 0 bases and J by 7 bases, leaving 13 bases between them. The CDR3 loop reads CASSVGGPGGTQYF. The CDR3 DNA reads as TGTGCCAGCAGCGTAGGAGGCCCCGGGGGGACCCAGTACTTC.

The chain carries TRBV2 and TRBJ1-3; D is unresolved. V lost 2 bases to trimming and J lost 0 bases, with 5 bases between them. Looked up from germline, CDR1 is SNHLY and CDR2 is FYNNEI. The CDR3 covers 14 residues. CDR3 loop: CASSEYSSGNTIYF. CDR3 nucleotides: TGTGCCAGCAGTGAATACAGCTCTGGAAACACCATATATTTT.

The chain employs TRBV4-2 and TRBJ2-7; D is undetermined. Germline V lookup: CDR1 LGHNA, CDR2 YNFKEQ. This CDR3 comprises 13 residues. V gave up 2 bases and J gave up 0 bases, with 5 bases separating them. The CDR3: CASSQRLSYEQYF. CDR3 DNA: TGTGCCAGCAGCCAAAGACTCTCCTACGAGCAGTACTTC.

The rearrangement uses TRBV7-9 and TRBJ2-3, with a possible D match to TRBD2 (7 bases). Germline assignment: CDR1 SEHNR and CDR2 FQNEAQ (reference sequence). V dropped 3 bases and J dropped 5 bases, with 15 bases sitting between them. CDR3 size: 15 residues. The CDR3 loop is CASSLRAGAVDTQYF. The CDR3 nucleotides read TGTGCCAGCAGCTTGCGCGCGGGGGCGGTAGATACGCAGTATTTT.

This chain links TRBV30 with TRBJ1-4, with 8 bases aligning to TRBD1. This CDR3 is built from 13 residues. Trimming cost V 5 bases and J 7 bases; bases outside gene matches: 6. Germline values: CDR1 GTSNPN, CDR2 SVGIG (reference sequence). The CDR3 sequence: CAWGQGLGEKLFF. Here the CDR3 DNA reads TGTGCCTGGGGACAGGGATTAGGTGAAAAACTGTTTTTT. Looking up the rest from reference TRBV30 and TRBJ1-4 gives the full variable domain: SQTIHQWPATLVQPVGSPLSLECTVEGTSNPNLYWYRQAAGRGLQLLFYSVGIGQISSEVPQNLSASRPQDRQFILSSKKLLLSDSGFYLCAWGQGLGEKLFFGSGTQLSVL.

The CDR3: CASSGRTSDEQFF. The CDR3 nucleotides are TGTGCCAGCAGTGGCCGCACTAGTGATGAGCAGTTCTTC. This chain uses TRBV25-1 with TRBJ2-1; possible D gene TRBD2, 5 bases. The V and J ends lost 4 bases and 8 bases respectively, with 12 bases between them. Per germline, CDR1 MGHDK and CDR2 SYGVNS. There are 13 residues in the CDR3.

In this sample, this clone turned up once. Here the CDR3 DNA reads TGTGCCAGCAGCTTGGGGCCGGGACTAGCGGGGTCGGAGACCCAGTACTTC. Protein sequence: CASSLGPGLAGSETQYF. The rearrangement links TRBV5-6 to TRBJ2-5, with 13 bases lining up with TRBD2. This CDR3 contains 17 residues. Germline V gene data show CDR1 as SGHDT and CDR2 as YYEEEE. Trimming removed 0 bases from V and 5 bases from J; junction bases left unmatched: 7.

The J gene is TRBJ1-4, the V gene TRBV30; 9 positions match TRBD1. V dropped 3 bases and J dropped 7; count of bases not matched to a gene: 6. Germline CDR1 GTSNPN, CDR2 SVGIG (reference sequence). This CDR3 comprises 14 residues. CDR3 region: CAWRRQGDSEKLFF. DNA for the CDR3: TGTGCCTGGAGGCGACAGGGGGATAGTGAAAAACTGTTTTTT.

This chain connects TRBV2 to TRBJ1-1, with TRBD1 as a possible D gene (6 bases). CDR1 and CDR2 from the germline V gene are SNHLY and FYNNEI. V gave up 6 bases and J gave up 0 bases, with 11 bases separating them. CDR3 size: 14 residues. This CDR3 is CASRGDTMNTEAFF. The CDR3 nucleotides read TGTGCCAGCAGAGGGGACACTATGAACACTGAAGCTTTCTTT.

CDR3 coding DNA: TGTGCCAGCAGTTACATGGAGGCAGATACGCAGTATTTT. It yields the protein CASSYMEADTQYF. The chain couples TRBV6-5 to TRBJ2-3; TRBD2 might be the D (5 bases). The CDR3 contains 13 residues. Germline V gene data show CDR1 as MNHEY and CDR2 as SVGAGI. Trimming stripped 2 bases from V and 4 bases from J, with 7 bases between.

The rearrangement links TRBV28 to TRBJ1-5; D possibly corresponds to TRBD1 (5 bases). The CDR3 has 13 residues. Germline CDR1 reads MDHEN; CDR2 reads SYDVKM. V was clipped by 10 bases and J by 7 bases, with 17 bases between them. The CDR3 protein is CATKPGLGQPQHF. The CDR3 bases are TGTGCCACCAAGCCAGGGCTCGGACAGCCCCAGCATTTT. The full variable domain, rest sourced from reference TRBV28 and TRBJ1-5, is DVKVTQSSRYLVKRTGEKVFLECVQDMDHENMFWYRQDPGLGLRLIYFSYDVKMKEKGDIPEGYSVSREKKERFSLILESASTNQTSMYLCATKPGLGQPQHFGDGTRLSIL.

The chain employs TRBV19 and TRBJ2-1; tentatively, D is TRBD1 (5 bases). The CDR3 loop spans 15 amino acids. Germline values: CDR1 LNHDA, CDR2 SQIVND (reference sequence). Trimming removed 3 bases from V and 4 bases from J, with 13 bases in between. The chain's CDR3 is CASSIDRDLYNEQFF. The CDR3 nucleotides are TGTGCCAGTAGTATCGACAGAGATCTATACAATGAGCAGTTCTTC.

This chain uses TRBV5-4 with TRBJ1-1; 7 nucleotides agree with TRBD1. V shed 4 bases and J 4 bases; nucleotides not matched to a gene: 7. The CDR3 is 14 amino acids. The V gene's germline CDR1 is SGHNT and CDR2 YYREEE (reference sequence). This chain's CDR3 is CASSRGGETTEAFF. Here the CDR3 DNA reads TGTGCCAGCAGCCGAGGGGGCGAGACCACTGAAGCTTTCTTT.

The chain recombines TRBV11-3 with TRBJ2-3; 7 positions agree with TRBD2. The germline CDR1 and CDR2 sequences are SGHNT and YENEEA. The junction had 8 bases not matched to a gene; V was cut back by 4 bases and J by 1 base. The CDR3 totals 16 residues. In DNA, the CDR3 is TGTGCCAGCAGCTCCAATTTGGCGGGGGGCACAGATACGCAGTATTTT. It codes for CASSSNLAGGTDTQYF.

The chain recombines TRBV5-1 with TRBJ1-4; D unclear. This CDR3 contains 17 residues. The ends were cut back, 2 bases at V and 0 bases at J, with 14 bases in the middle. Germline V lookup: CDR1 SGHRS, CDR2 YFSETQ. Here the CDR3 DNA reads TGCGCCAGCAGCTTTTCTGGAGCCCCCTCAACTAATGAAAAACTGTTTTTT. It encodes CASSFSGAPSTNEKLFF.

This chain links TRBV6-1 with TRBJ1-5; D is possibly TRBD1 (6 bases). Germline CDR1 MNHNS, CDR2 SASEGT. V was shortened by 1 base and J by 2 bases, with 12 bases between the two germline ends. CDR3 length: 16 amino acids. The CDR3 reads CASSEGRGGGNQPQHF. CDR3 nucleotide sequence: TGTGCCAGCAGTGAAGGTCGGGGGGGCGGCAATCAGCCCCAGCATTTT.

The gene calls are TRBV29-1 and TRBJ2-2, with 16 positions matching TRBD2. From germline, CDR1 is SQVTM and CDR2 ANQGSEA. The CDR3 covers 16 residues. After removal of 6 bases from V and 6 bases from J, the junction contained 7 bases not matched to a gene. DNA of the CDR3: TGCAGCGTAGCCGGGACTAGCGGGAGGGGTGCCGGGGAGCTGTTTTTT. Its protein is CSVAGTSGRGAGELFF.

The chain is built from TRBV6-6 and TRBJ2-1, with unresolved D. Germline loops: CDR1 MNHNY, CDR2 SVGAGI (reference sequence). The CDR3 consists of 15 residues. V lost 0 bases, J lost 5 bases, and 11 bases lay in between. In nucleotides, the CDR3 is TGTGCCAGCAGTTACTCGAGGTCGGGTAACAATGAGCAGTTCTTC. Translating it yields CASSYSRSGNNEQFF.

The V call is TRBV6-4, the J call TRBJ1-5; 8 bases line up with TRBD1. Germline V gene data show CDR1 as MRHNA and CDR2 as SNTAGT. The V and J ends lost 5 bases and 7 bases, in that order; junction bases with no gene match: 7. This CDR3 spans 14 amino acids. DNA for the CDR3: TGTGCCAGCAGTAAACAGGGGGTCTGGCAGCCCCAGCATTTT. Translation: CASSKQGVWQPQHF.

The rearrangement links TRBV29-1 to TRBJ2-1; the match to TRBD1 covers 8 bases. CDR3 length equals 12 residues. V shed 6 bases, J shed 6 bases, and the junction held 4 bases outside the gene matches. Germline CDR1 reads SQVTM; CDR2 reads ANQGSEA. CDR3 in DNA: TGCAGCGTCGCAGGGGGCCGCAATGAGCAGTTCTTC. Translated, it gives CSVAGGRNEQFF.

The chain is built from TRBV4-3 and TRBJ2-3; 12 nucleotides match TRBD2. Per the germline V gene, CDR1 is LGHNA and CDR2 is YSLEER. The CDR3 has 16 residues. The ends lost 0 bases at V and 7 bases at J; junction bases unmatched: 5. In DNA, the CDR3 is TGCGCCAGCAGCCAAGATCGGACTAGCGGGATGTATACGCAGTATTTT. Encoded protein: CASSQDRTSGMYTQYF.

V and J are TRBV15 and TRBJ1-5, with a tentative D call TRBD1 (6 bases). CDR3 length: 15 amino acids. The V end lost 0 bases, the J end lost 2 bases, and 8 bases lay between the germline ends. Per the germline V gene, CDR1 is LNHNV and CDR2 is YYDKDF (reference sequence). The DNA for the CDR3 is TGTGCCACCAGCAGAGATTACAGGGGCAATCAGCCCCAGCATTTT. Amino acid sequence: CATSRDYRGNQPQHF.

The V call is TRBV11-2, the J call TRBJ1-1, with D maybe TRBD1 (6 bases). The V end was cut by 4 bases, the J end by 0 bases, with 12 bases between. The CDR3 is 15 residues long. Germline CDR1 is SGHAT and CDR2 is FQNNGV. Written as DNA, the CDR3 is TGTGCCAGCAGCTCAGAGGGGGGTATGAACACTGAAGCTTTCTTT. Protein product: CASSSEGGMNTEAFF.

The chain is built from TRBV5-1 and TRBJ2-2, with 7 nucleotides matching TRBD2. With V trimmed by 4 bases and J by 7 bases, 10 bases remained unmatched. The CDR3 has 15 residues. CDR1 and CDR2 (germline): SGHRS, YFSETQ. CDR3 nucleotides: TGCGCCAGCAGCGGGCAGGGACTATCTGGCGGGGAGCTGTTTTTT. This gives the protein CASSGQGLSGGELFF.

The V call is TRBV7-6, the J call TRBJ2-7, with no clear D. This CDR3 has 15 residues. Germline lookup yields CDR1 SGHVS and CDR2 FNYEAQ. V was clipped by 5 bases and J by 2 bases, with 16 bases between them. As DNA, the CDR3 is TGTGCCAGCAGCACGGCCCTAGACGGAGCCTACGAGCAGTACTTC. This translates into CASSTALDGAYEQYF.